The 30 T cell receptor beta chains listed next were all sequenced from one sample in a study of human T cells and chemical hapten exposure. TCRdb fed the RACE reads into MiXCR, producing one record per CDR3 protein. The sample shows more than 250,000 distinct CDR3 sequences, 7.5% to 9% of them seen only once. The time point here: pre-sensitization, week 0. Treatment in this sample: therapeutic diphenylcyclopropenone sensitization with weekly scalp DPC. Source: whole blood, taken in connection with sensitization to the hapten diphenylcyclopropenone (DPC). The source is a man between 18 and 35 years old with alopecia areata. Some clones in this sample may be carry-over from other donors' samples.

This clonotype has a handful of counts. The chain joins TRBV2 to TRBJ2-5; no definite D call. Trimming left V 6 bases short and J 5 bases short, with 10 bases between. Per germline, CDR1 SNHLY and CDR2 FYNNEI. The CDR3 totals 12 residues. Written as DNA, the CDR3 is TGTGCCAGCAGGTGGGCGACGGAGACCCAGTACTTC. Amino acids: CASRWATETQYF.

The J gene is TRBJ1-1, the V gene TRBV5-1; a possible D gene is TRBD1 (5 bases). This CDR3 is built from 16 residues. V lost 0 bases and J lost 5, with 17 bases in between. Germline V lookup: CDR1 SGHRS, CDR2 YFSETQ. Here the CDR3 reads CASSLAPQMGDTEAFF. CDR3 bases: TGCGCCAGCAGCTTGGCCCCCCAAATGGGGGATACTGAAGCTTTCTTT. The full variable domain, completed using reference TRBV5-1 and TRBJ1-1, is KAGVTQTPRYLIKTRGQQVTLSCSPISGHRSVSWYQQTPGQGLQFLFEYFSETQRNKGNFPGRFSGRQFSNSRSEMNVSTLELGDSALYLCASSLAPQMGDTEAFFGQGTRLTVV.

This clonotype came up a few times. The chain combines TRBV2 with TRBJ2-3; D possibly matches TRBD1 or TRBD2 (7 bases each). The CDR3 extends over 15 amino acids. CDR1 and CDR2 from the germline V gene are SNHLY and FYNNEI. V was trimmed by 6 bases and J by 1 base, leaving 14 bases between them. In DNA form, the CDR3 reads TGTGCCAGCAGCTACAGGGGAGGGGGCACAGATACGCAGTATTTT. This gives the protein CASSYRGGGTDTQYF.

This clonotype occurred a few times. This chain connects TRBV24-1 to TRBJ1-1, with unresolved D. The V end was cut by 4 bases, the J end by 1 base, with 6 bases between. Germline loops: CDR1 KGHDR, CDR2 SFDVKD. This CDR3 spans 13 amino acids. This CDR3 is CATSDSRNTEAFF. The DNA of the CDR3 is TGTGCCACCAGTGACAGCCGGAACACTGAAGCTTTCTTT.

The V gene is TRBV18, the J gene TRBJ1-3, with D possibly TRBD1 on 6 matching bases. The CDR3 covers 16 residues. CDR1 is KGHSH, CDR2 LQKENI, per germline. V lost 3 bases to trimming and J lost 2 bases, with 14 bases between them. CDR3 DNA: TGTGCCAGCTCACCGATACCAGGGGTCCCTGGAAACACCATATATTTT. Its translation is CASSPIPGVPGNTIYF. Using reference TRBV18 and TRBJ1-3 for the parts outside the CDR3, the full variable domain is NAGVMQNPRHLVRRRGQEARLRCSPMKGHSHVYWYRQLPEEGLKFMVYLQKENIIDESGMPKERFSAEFPKEGPSILRIQQVVRGDSAAYFCASSPIPGVPGNTIYFGEGSWLTVV.

This chain links TRBV28 with TRBJ2-2; tentatively, D is TRBD1 (6 bases). Germline assignment: CDR1 MDHEN and CDR2 SYDVKM. This CDR3 contains 19 residues. The V end lost 3 bases, the J end lost 0 bases, and 20 bases lay between the germline ends. CDR3 sequence (DNA): TGTGCCAGCAGTTTCCCTCTCCGTAGGGGGAGAACGAACACCGGGGAGCTGTTTTTT. It specifies CASSFPLRRGRTNTGELFF.

This chain uses TRBV6-4 with TRBJ1-5, with 7 bases that match TRBD1. The CDR3 extends over 16 amino acids. CDR1 and CDR2 from the germline V gene are MRHNA and SNTAGT. J gave up 0 bases and V 6 bases, and 8 bases lay outside the gene matches. As DNA, the CDR3 is TGTGCCAGCAGGGAGACAGGGCCTTCTAGCAATCAGCCCCAGCATTTT. Protein: CASRETGPSSNQPQHF.

V and J are TRBV12-3 or TRBV12-4 and TRBJ2-3; 7 nucleotides match TRBD1. The J segment lost 9 bases and the V segment lost 1 base, leaving 1 base of the junction unmatched. CDR3 size: 12 residues. CDR3 sequence: CASSLGGQTQYF. DNA of the CDR3: TGTGCCAGCAGTTTAGGGGGACAGACGCAGTATTTT.

This clonotype was counted ten times or more. The rearrangement joins TRBV11-2 to TRBJ2-5; D unresolved. V lost 2 bases to trimming and J lost 7 bases, with 17 bases between them. The V gene's germline CDR1 is SGHAT and CDR2 FQNNGV. This CDR3 spans 15 amino acids. CDR3 coding DNA: TGTGCCAGCAGCTTAAATTCATTAATCCCCACGACCCAGTACTTC. Translation: CASSLNSLIPTTQYF.

In this sample, this clonotype turned up a few times. CDR3 amino acids: CASSLGRDDEQYF. DNA for the CDR3: TGTGCCAGCAGTTTAGGACGGGACGACGAGCAGTACTTC. The chain carries TRBV12-3 or TRBV12-4 and TRBJ2-7; D is possibly TRBD1 or TRBD2 (5 bases each). CDR3 length equals 13 residues. Trimming stripped 1 base from V and 5 bases from J, with 9 bases between.

This clonotype was recorded a few times. J is TRBJ1-5 and V is TRBV13; maybe TRBD1 (6 bases). The ends were cut back, 2 bases at V and 1 base at J, with 9 bases in the middle. The germline CDR1 and CDR2 sequences are PRHDT and FYEKMQ (reference sequence). CDR3 length: 15 residues. DNA for the CDR3: TGTGCCAGCAGCTTATGGGGGCTGAGCAATCAGCCCCAGCATTTT. It yields the protein CASSLWGLSNQPQHF.

This clonotype came up a few times. The rearrangement links TRBV29-1 to TRBJ2-1; D is possibly TRBD1 (5 bases). The CDR3 totals 14 residues. Germline loops: CDR1 SQVTM, CDR2 ANQGSEA. V lost 4 bases, J lost 5 bases, and 15 bases lay in between. As DNA, the CDR3 is TGCAGCGTTGTTTCCAGGGTAAGCGACAATGAGCAGTTCTTC. Protein: CSVVSRVSDNEQFF.

This clonotype was seen a handful of times. The chain carries TRBV29-1 and TRBJ2-5; tentatively, D is TRBD1 (5 bases). The CDR3 has 12 amino acids. The ends were cut back, 3 bases at V and 5 bases at J, with 10 bases in the middle. Germline CDR1 and CDR2: SQVTM and ANQGSEA. The CDR3 region has the DNA TGCAGCGTTGATGGGGCATGGGAGACCCAGTACTTC. Protein product: CSVDGAWETQYF. Full variable domain (outside the CDR3, taken from reference TRBV29-1 and TRBJ2-5): SAVISQKPSRDICQRGTSLTIQCQVDSQVTMMFWYRQQPGQSLTLIATANQGSEATYESGFVIDKFPISRPNLTFSTLTVSNMSPEDSSIYLCSVDGAWETQYFGPGTRLLVL.

This clonotype occurred a few times. The chain links TRBV7-2 to TRBJ2-5, with 8 bases matching TRBD2. The CDR3 loop spans 15 amino acids. The junction had 2 bases not matched to a gene; V was cut back by 2 bases and J by 0 bases. Germline V gene sequence: CDR1 SGHTA, CDR2 FQGNSA. The CDR3 DNA follows: TGTGCCAGCAGCTTACAGCGGGGGAACCAAGAGACCCAGTACTTC. This translates into CASSLQRGNQETQYF.

This clonotype was counted between two and nine times. The J gene is TRBJ1-5, the V gene TRBV2, with D possibly being TRBD1 (6 bases). The CDR3 totals 15 residues. Trimming pared 2 bases from V and 4 bases from J, leaving 12 bases between. The germline V gene encodes CDR1 SNHLY and CDR2 FYNNEI. This CDR3 reads CASSERGGPNQPQHF. DNA for the CDR3: TGTGCCAGCAGTGAACGGGGGGGGCCTAATCAGCCCCAGCATTTT.

This clonotype was counted many times. The V and J genes are TRBV7-3 and TRBJ2-1; D perhaps matches TRBD2 (6 bases). This CDR3 has 15 amino acids. Germline CDR1 reads SGHTA; CDR2 reads FQGTGA. V lost 0 bases to trimming and J lost 1 base, with 7 bases between them. CDR3 region: CASSLTGGSYNEQFF. In DNA form, the CDR3 reads TGTGCCAGCAGCTTAACGGGGGGTTCCTACAATGAGCAGTTCTTC. Drawing the rest from reference TRBV7-3 and TRBJ2-1, the complete variable domain is GAGVSQTPSNKVTEKGKYVELRCDPISGHTALYWYRQSLGQGPEFLIYFQGTGAADDSGLPNDRFFAVRPEGSVSTLKIQRTERGDSAVYLCASSLTGGSYNEQFFGPGTRLTVL.

This clonotype occurred a few times. The rearrangement links TRBV28 to TRBJ2-7; perhaps TRBD1 as D (6 bases). V lost 10 bases and J lost 0, with 10 bases in between. The germline gives CDR1 MDHEN, CDR2 SYDVKM. There are 12 residues in the CDR3. The CDR3 DNA follows: TGTGCCACCAGGGGCCTCTCCTACGAGCAGTACTTC. This codes for CATRGLSYEQYF.

This clonotype was observed at least ten times. This chain links TRBV4-3 with TRBJ2-5, with 14 nucleotides matching TRBD2. The junction had 3 bases not matched to a gene; V was cut back by 4 bases and J by 2 bases. The V gene's germline CDR1 is LGHNA and CDR2 YSLEER. This CDR3 has 16 residues. In DNA, the CDR3 is TGCGCCAGCAGCCGAGGGACTAGCGGGGGACAAGAGACCCAGTACTTC. Residues: CASSRGTSGGQETQYF.

The genes are TRBV5-1 and TRBJ1-2, with TRBD1 as a possible D gene (6 bases). Germline V lookup: CDR1 SGHRS, CDR2 YFSETQ. V lost 0 bases and J lost 8, with 20 bases in between. The CDR3 is 16 amino acids. CDR3 nucleotide sequence: TGCGCCAGCAGCTTGGATACGGGACACGCCGGCGGAGGCTACACCTTC. Translated, it gives CASSLDTGHAGGGYTF.

The rearrangement links TRBV7-2 to TRBJ1-1; D not certain. CDR3 size: 14 residues. Germline V gene sequence: CDR1 SGHTA, CDR2 FQGNSA. V was shortened by 3 bases and J by 1 base, with 9 bases between the two germline ends. CDR3: CASSFAGPNTEAFF. The CDR3 nucleotides are TGTGCCAGCAGCTTCGCGGGCCCGAACACTGAAGCTTTCTTT.

This clonotype was observed at least ten times. The genes are TRBV7-2 and TRBJ1-6, with D tentatively TRBD1 (6 bases). This CDR3 has 16 residues. The V and J ends lost 5 bases and 7 bases respectively, with 18 bases between them. Per germline, CDR1 SGHTA and CDR2 FQGNSA. The CDR3 region has the DNA TGTGCCAGCAGCCCCCGGACAGACTTGACAAATTCACCCCTCCACTTT. Encoded protein: CASSPRTDLTNSPLHF.

This clonotype was observed a handful of times. For the CDR3, the DNA is TGTGCCAGCAGCTTTCAGGGTAGCTATGGCTACACCTTC. Its translation: CASSFQGSYGYTF. This chain uses TRBV7-2 with TRBJ1-2; maybe TRBD1 (5 bases). V was clipped by 3 bases and J by 4 bases, with 9 bases between them. This CDR3 has 13 amino acids. Germline V gene lookup returns CDR1 SGHTA and CDR2 FQGNSA.

The chain combines TRBV5-4 with TRBJ2-7; 7 bases match TRBD1. Germline V CDR1 and CDR2: SGHNT, YYREEE (reference sequence). With V trimmed by 2 bases and J by 6 bases, 5 bases remained unmatched. The CDR3 sequence is 13 residues long. CDR3 coding DNA: TGTGCCAGCAGCTTAGACAGGGATCGCGAGCAGTACTTC. Protein: CASSLDRDREQYF. The full variable domain, with the rest looked up from reference TRBV5-4 and TRBJ2-7, is ETGVTQSPTHLIKTRGQQVTLRCSSQSGHNTVSWYQQALGQGPQFIFQYYREEENGRGNFPPRFSGLQFPNYSSELNVNALELDDSALYLCASSLDRDREQYFGPGTRLTVT.

There are a few counts of this clonotype. The gene calls are TRBV12-3 or TRBV12-4 and TRBJ2-1; 7 bases fit TRBD1. This CDR3 has 16 amino acids. V gave up 2 bases and J gave up 0 bases; unmatched junction bases: 4. CDR3 in DNA: TGTGCCAGCAGTTTAAGGGGGCTAAGCTCCTACAATGAGCAGTTCTTC. This translates into CASSLRGLSSYNEQFF.

This rearrangement joins TRBV4-3 to TRBJ1-5; the D is unclear. The CDR3 covers 16 residues. The V end lost 0 bases, the J end lost 3 bases, and 12 bases lay between the germline ends. The germline V gene has CDR1 LGHNA and CDR2 YSLEER. The CDR3 is CASSQEPSTINQPQHF. The CDR3 coding sequence is TGCGCCAGCAGCCAAGAGCCGAGTACTATCAATCAGCCCCAGCATTTT.

This clonotype was counted a few times. The rearrangement links TRBV7-8 to TRBJ1-2; TRBD1 matches at 8 bases. Trimming cost V 10 bases and J 4 bases; bases outside gene matches: 11. The CDR3 consists of 14 residues. Germline CDR1 and CDR2: SGHVS and FQNEAQ. The CDR3 spells CAIPDRGNRYGYTF. The CDR3 nucleotides read TGTGCCATCCCCGACAGGGGAAATCGCTATGGCTACACCTTC.

In its sample, this clonotype was seen a few times. The chain couples TRBV7-9 to TRBJ2-2; D unclear. Germline assignment: CDR1 SEHNR and CDR2 FQNEAQ (reference sequence). The V end was cut by 2 bases, the J end by 2 bases, with 12 bases between. The CDR3 has 16 amino acids. The CDR3 loop reads CASSLKFGLNTGELFF. In DNA, the CDR3 is TGTGCCAGCAGCTTAAAGTTTGGCCTTAACACCGGGGAGCTGTTTTTT.

This clonotype appeared a single time. The rearrangement links TRBV7-3 to TRBJ1-1; no reliable D call. Germline V gene sequence: CDR1 SGHTA, CDR2 FQGTGA. The CDR3 runs 13 residues. Trimming stripped 6 bases from V and 1 base from J, with 9 bases between. CDR3 sequence reads: CASREDPNTEAFF. Here the CDR3 DNA reads TGTGCCAGCAGAGAGGACCCGAACACTGAAGCTTTCTTT.

This clonotype was seen more than once but under ten times. This chain's CDR3 is CAGSWDRESAGELFF. The CDR3 DNA follows: TGTGCCGGGTCGTGGGACAGGGAATCGGCCGGGGAGCTGTTTTTT. The chain employs TRBV7-9 and TRBJ2-2; 9 nucleotides match TRBD1. The ends lost 11 bases at V and 6 bases at J; junction bases unmatched: 13. The germline V gene has CDR1 SEHNR and CDR2 FQNEAQ (reference sequence). This CDR3 has 15 residues.

The chain is built from TRBV20-1 and TRBJ2-3; D not resolved. CDR3 size: 12 residues. Germline assignment: CDR1 DFQATT and CDR2 SNEGSKA (reference sequence). Trimming took off 2 bases at V and 2 bases at J, with 5 bases between the two ends. CDR3 amino acids: CSARKITDTQYF. Here the CDR3 DNA reads TGCAGTGCTAGAAAGATCACAGATACGCAGTATTTT.